This T cell receptor beta chain is from a study of blood T cell repertoires in COVID-19. Study summary: The study drew acute and convalescent COVID-19 samples from the United States, Italy and Spain. Sources were T cells, B-cell-depleted T cells, or PBMCs; the material itself was cDNA or gDNA.

Using immunoSEQ multiplex PCR, the repertoire was profiled, and TCRdb retains in-frame clones only, with some absent. The sample carries roughly 280,000 clones, 87% recorded once. Germline CDR1 and CDR2: LNHNV and YYDKDF (reference sequence). J lost 3 bases, V lost 0 bases, and 7 bases had no gene match. This CDR3 comprises 18 residues. The sequenced sample consisted of peripheral blood. The clonotype was recovered from a woman aged 45-65 years who had recovered from COVID-19. The chain links TRBV15 to TRBJ2-5, with 13 bases fitting TRBD2. The DNA for the CDR3 is TGTGCCACCAGCAGAGAGGCACCCGGACTAGCGGGAGAAGAGACCCAGTACTTC. It specifies CATSREAPGLAGEETQYF.